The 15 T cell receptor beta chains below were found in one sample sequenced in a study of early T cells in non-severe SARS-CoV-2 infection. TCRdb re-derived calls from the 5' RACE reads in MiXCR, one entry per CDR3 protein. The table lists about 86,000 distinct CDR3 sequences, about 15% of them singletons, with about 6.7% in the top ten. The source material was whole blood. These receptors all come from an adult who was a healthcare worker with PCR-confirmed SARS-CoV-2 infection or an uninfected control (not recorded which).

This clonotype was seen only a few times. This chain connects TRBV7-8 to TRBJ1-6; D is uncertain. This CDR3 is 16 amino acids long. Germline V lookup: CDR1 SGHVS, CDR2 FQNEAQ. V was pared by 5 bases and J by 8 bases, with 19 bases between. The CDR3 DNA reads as TGTGCCAGCAGCCTACCCCCAAGGCAGAGGGATTCACCCCTCCACTTT. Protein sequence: CASSLPPRQRDSPLHF. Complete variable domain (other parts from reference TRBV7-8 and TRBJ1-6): GAGVSQSPRYKVAKRGQDVALRCDPISGHVSLFWYQQALGQGPEFLTYFQNEAQLDKSGLPSDRFFAERPEGSVSTLKIQRTQQEDSAVYLCASSLPPRQRDSPLHFGNGTRLTVT.

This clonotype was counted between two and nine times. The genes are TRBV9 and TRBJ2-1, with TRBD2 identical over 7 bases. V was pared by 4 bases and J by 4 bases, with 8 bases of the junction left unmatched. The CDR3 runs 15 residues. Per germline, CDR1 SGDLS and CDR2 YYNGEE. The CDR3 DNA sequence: TGTGCCAGCAGCTCCCCTGCGGGAGAATACAATGAGCAGTTCTTC. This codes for CASSSPAGEYNEQFF.

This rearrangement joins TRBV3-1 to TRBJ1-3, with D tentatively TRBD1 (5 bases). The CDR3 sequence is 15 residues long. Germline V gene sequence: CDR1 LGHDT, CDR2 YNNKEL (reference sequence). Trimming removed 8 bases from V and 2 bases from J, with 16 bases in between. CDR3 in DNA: TGTGCCAGCTTGGGCAGGGAAACGACTGGAAACACCATATATTTT. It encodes CASLGRETTGNTIYF.

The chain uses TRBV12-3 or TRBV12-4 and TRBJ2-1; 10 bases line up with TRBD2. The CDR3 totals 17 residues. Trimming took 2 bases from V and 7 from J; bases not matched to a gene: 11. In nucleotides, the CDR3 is TGTGCCAGCAGTTTAACCCTAGCGGGAGAGTCCCAGAATGAGCAGTTCTTC. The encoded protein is CASSLTLAGESQNEQFF.

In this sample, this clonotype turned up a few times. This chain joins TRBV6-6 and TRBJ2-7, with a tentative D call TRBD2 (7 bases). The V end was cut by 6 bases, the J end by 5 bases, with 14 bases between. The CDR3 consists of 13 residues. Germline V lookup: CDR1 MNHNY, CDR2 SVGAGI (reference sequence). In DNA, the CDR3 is TGTGCCAGCAGCCCCCGGGGGGCCAACGAGCAGTACTTC. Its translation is CASSPRGANEQYF.

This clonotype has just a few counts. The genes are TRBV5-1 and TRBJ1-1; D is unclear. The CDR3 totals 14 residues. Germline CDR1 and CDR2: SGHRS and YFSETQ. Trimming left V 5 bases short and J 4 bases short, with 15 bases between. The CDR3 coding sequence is TGCGCCAGCAGGAGCAGTGGGATGAGCACTGAAGCTTTCTTT. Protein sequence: CASRSSGMSTEAFF.

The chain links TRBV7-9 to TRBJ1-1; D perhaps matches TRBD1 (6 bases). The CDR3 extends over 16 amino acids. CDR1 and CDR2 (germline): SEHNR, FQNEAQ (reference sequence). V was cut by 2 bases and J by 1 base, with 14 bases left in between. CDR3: CASSLRAGQTNTEAFF. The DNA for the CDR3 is TGTGCCAGCAGCTTACGGGCCGGACAGACGAACACTGAAGCTTTCTTT.

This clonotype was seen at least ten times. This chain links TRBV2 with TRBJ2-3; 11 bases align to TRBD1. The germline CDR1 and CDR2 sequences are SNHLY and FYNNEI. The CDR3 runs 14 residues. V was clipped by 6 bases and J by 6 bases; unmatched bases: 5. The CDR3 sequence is CASSEDRGRDTQYF. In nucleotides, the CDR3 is TGTGCCAGCAGCGAGGACAGGGGGCGGGATACGCAGTATTTT.

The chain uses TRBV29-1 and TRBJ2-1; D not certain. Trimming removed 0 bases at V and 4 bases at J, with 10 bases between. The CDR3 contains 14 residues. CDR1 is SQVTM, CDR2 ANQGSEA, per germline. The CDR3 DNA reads TGCAGCGTTGAAGATGCCAGGCCTTACAATGAGCAGTTCTTC. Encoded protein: CSVEDARPYNEQFF.

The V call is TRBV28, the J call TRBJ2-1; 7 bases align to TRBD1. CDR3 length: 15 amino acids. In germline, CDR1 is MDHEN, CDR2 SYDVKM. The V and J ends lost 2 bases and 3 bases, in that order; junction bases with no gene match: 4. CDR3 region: CASSLGRGYYNEQFF. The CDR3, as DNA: TGTGCCAGCAGTTTAGGCAGGGGGTACTACAATGAGCAGTTCTTC.

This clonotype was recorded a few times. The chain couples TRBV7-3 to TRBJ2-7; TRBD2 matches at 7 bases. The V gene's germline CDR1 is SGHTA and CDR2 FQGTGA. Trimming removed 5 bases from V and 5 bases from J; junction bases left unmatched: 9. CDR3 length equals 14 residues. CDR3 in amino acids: CASSPGEAGDEQYF. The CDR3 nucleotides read TGTGCCAGCAGCCCCGGGGAGGCGGGAGACGAGCAGTACTTC.

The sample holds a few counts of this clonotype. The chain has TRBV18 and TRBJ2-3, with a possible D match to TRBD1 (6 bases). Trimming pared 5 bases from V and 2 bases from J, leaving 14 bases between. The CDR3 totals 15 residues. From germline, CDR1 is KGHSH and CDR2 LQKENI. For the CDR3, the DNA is TGTGCCAGCTCAACACAGGGTCAGTTCACAGATACGCAGTATTTT. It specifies CASSTQGQFTDTQYF. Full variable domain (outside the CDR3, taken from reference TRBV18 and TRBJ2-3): NAGVMQNPRHLVRRRGQEARLRCSPMKGHSHVYWYRQLPEEGLKFMVYLQKENIIDESGMPKERFSAEFPKEGPSILRIQQVVRGDSAAYFCASSTQGQFTDTQYFGPGTRLTVL.

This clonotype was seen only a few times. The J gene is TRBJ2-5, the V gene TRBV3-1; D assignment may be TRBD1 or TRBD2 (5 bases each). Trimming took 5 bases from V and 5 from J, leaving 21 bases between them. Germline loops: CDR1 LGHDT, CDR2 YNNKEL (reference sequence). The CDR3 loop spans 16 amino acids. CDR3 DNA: TGTGCCAGCAGCGAGGGGTTAGCTCCTATGGTGGAGACCCAGTACTTC. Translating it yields CASSEGLAPMVETQYF.

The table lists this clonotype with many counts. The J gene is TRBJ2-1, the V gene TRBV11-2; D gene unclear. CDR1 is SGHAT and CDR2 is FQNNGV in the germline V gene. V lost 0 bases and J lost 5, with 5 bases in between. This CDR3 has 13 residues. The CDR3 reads CASSLELDNEQFF. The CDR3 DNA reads TGTGCCAGCAGCTTAGAGCTCGACAATGAGCAGTTCTTC. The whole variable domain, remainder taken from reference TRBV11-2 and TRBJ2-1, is EAGVAQSPRYKIIEKRQSVAFWCNPISGHATLYWYQQILGQGPKLLIQFQNNGVVDDSQLPKDRFSAERLKGVDSTLKIQPAKLEDSAVYLCASSLELDNEQFFGPGTRLTVL.

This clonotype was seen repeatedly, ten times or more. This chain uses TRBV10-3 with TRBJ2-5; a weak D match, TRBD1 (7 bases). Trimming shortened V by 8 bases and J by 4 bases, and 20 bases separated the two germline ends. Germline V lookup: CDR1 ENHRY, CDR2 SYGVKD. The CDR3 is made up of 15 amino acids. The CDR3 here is CAIGDSRQGRETQYF. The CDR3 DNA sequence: TGTGCCATCGGGGACTCTAGACAGGGAAGAGAGACCCAGTACTTC.